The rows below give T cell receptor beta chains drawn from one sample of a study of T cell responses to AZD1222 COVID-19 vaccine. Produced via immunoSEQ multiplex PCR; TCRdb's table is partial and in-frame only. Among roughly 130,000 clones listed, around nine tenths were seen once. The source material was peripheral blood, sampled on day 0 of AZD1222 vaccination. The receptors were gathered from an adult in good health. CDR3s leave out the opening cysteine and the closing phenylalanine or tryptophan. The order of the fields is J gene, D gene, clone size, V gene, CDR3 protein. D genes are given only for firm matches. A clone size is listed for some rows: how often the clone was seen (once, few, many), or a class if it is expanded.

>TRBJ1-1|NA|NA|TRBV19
ASSDPRRMNTEAF
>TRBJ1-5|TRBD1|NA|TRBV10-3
AISDSGQGALPQH
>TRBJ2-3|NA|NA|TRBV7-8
ASSFSRRPDTQY
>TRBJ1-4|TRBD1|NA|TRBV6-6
ASSARQGNEKLF
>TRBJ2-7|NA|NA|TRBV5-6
ASSGGREQY
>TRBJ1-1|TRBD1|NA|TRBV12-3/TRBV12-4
ASSFKGATEAF
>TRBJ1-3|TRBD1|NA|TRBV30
AWQPGQEGNTIY
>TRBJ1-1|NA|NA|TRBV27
ASSLVMFTEAF
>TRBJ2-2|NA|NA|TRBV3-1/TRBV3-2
ASSQSGELF
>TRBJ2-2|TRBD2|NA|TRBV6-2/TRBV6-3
ASSKAGGNTGELF
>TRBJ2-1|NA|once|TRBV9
ASSVSTGYNEQF
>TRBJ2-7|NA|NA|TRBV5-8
ASSLGGAVYEQY
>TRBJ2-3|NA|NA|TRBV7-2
ASSLIGVADTQY
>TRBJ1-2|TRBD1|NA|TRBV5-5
ASWGTGEDKNGYT
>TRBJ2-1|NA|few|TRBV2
ASSGTEDRNEQF
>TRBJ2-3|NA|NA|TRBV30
AWSVAADTQY
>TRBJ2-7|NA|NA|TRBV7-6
ASSLAVAPPGGYEQY
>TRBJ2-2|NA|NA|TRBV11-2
ASSLMNLPEPNTGELF
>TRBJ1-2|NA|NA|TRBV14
ASSQDRGARRYT
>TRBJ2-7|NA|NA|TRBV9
ASSVGPSREQY
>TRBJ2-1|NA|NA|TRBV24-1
ATSGQTTEQF
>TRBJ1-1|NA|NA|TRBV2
ASRKWTAGWNTEAF
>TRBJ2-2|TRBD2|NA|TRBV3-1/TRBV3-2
ASSQEGGSGSTGELF
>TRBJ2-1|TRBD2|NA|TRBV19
ASSRRGGRAYNEQF
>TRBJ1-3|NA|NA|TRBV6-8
ASSSNRTAGNTIY
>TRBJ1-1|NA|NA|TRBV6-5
ASSTPTDMNTEAF
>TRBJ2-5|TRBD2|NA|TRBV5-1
ASSKRTSGSAAQETQY
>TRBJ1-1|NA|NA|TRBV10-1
ASSESTANTEAF
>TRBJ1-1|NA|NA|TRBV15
ATKTFTEAF
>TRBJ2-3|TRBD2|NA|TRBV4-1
ASSHPGTSGGLTDTQY
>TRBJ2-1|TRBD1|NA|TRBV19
ASTIGTAIDNEQF
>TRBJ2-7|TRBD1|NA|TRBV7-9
ASSLSGQGIHEQY
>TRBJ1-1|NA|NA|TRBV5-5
ASSPSPTGNTEAF
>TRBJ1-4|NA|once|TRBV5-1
ASSLGQGGEKLF
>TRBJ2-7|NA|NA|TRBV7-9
ASSGGNEQY
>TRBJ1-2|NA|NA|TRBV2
ASSEWRRANYGYT
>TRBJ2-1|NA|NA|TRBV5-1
ASSFDWDGEQF
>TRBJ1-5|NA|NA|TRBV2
ASSVAGNSNQPQH
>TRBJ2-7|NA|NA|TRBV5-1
ASRPGLRGRQY
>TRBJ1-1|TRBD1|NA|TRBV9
ASTPGGQNTEAF
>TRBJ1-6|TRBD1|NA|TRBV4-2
ASSQDPTGGAYNSPLH
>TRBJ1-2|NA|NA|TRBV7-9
AAGGFYGYT
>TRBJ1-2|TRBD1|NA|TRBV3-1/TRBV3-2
ASSRTGGDYGYT
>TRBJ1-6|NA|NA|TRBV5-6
ASSLSRDSPLH
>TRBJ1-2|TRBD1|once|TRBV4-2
ASSQGPDRLDYGYT
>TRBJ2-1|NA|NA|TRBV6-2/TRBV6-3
ASSYSGTNEQF
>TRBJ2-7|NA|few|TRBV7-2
ASSPKGGSRSYEQY
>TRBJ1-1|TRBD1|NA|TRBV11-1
ASSSRTGGDTEAF
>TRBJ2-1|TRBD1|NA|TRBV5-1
ASSTDRLSSYNEQF
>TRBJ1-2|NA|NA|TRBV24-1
ATSDFAGTYGYT
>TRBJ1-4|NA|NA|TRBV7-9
ASNPGGDGKLF